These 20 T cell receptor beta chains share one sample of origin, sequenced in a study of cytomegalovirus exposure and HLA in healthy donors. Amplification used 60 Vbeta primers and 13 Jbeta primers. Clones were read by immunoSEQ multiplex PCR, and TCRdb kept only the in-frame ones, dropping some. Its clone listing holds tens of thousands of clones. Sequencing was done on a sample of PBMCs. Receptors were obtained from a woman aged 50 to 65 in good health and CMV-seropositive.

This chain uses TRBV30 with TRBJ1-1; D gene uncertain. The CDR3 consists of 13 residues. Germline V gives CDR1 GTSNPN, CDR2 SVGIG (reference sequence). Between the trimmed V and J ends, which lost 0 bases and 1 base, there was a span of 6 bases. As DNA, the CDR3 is TGTGCCTGGAGTGTACAAACGAACACTGAAGCTTTCTTT. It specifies CAWSVQTNTEAFF.

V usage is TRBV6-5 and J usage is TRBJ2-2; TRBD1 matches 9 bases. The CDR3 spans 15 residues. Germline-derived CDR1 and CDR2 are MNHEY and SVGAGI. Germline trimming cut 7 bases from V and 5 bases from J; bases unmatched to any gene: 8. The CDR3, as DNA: TGTGCCAGCACTATCTTCGGACAGGGGACCGGGGAGCTGTTTTTT. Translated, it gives CASTIFGQGTGELFF.

DNA for the CDR3: TGTGCCAGCAGTCGTCGCATGGGGCCGAACACTGAAGCTTTCTTT. Amino acids: CASSRRMGPNTEAFF. V and J are TRBV6-5 and TRBJ1-1; weak D call: TRBD1 (5 bases). CDR1 is MNHEY and CDR2 is SVGAGI in the germline V gene. Trimming stripped 5 bases from V and 1 base from J, with 14 bases between. This CDR3 comprises 15 residues.

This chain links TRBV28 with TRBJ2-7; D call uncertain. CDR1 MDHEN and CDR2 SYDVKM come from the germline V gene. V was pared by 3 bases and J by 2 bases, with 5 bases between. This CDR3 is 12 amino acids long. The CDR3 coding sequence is TGTGCCAGCAGTTTGCCAGCCTACGAGCAGTACTTC. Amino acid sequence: CASSLPAYEQYF.

The CDR3 spells CAWSWGGNTEAFF. The CDR3 DNA follows: TGTGCCTGGAGCTGGGGCGGGAACACTGAAGCTTTCTTT. The J gene is TRBJ1-1, the V gene TRBV30; perhaps TRBD1 as D (5 bases). V gave up 3 bases and J gave up 1 base, with 9 bases separating them. This CDR3 comprises 13 residues. Per germline, CDR1 GTSNPN and CDR2 SVGIG (reference sequence).

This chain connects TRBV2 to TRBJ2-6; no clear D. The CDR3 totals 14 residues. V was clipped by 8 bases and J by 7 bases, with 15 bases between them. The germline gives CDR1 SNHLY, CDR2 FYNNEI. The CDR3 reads CASLHRYTANVLTF. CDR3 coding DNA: TGTGCCAGCCTCCACAGATATACTGCCAACGTCCTGACTTTC.

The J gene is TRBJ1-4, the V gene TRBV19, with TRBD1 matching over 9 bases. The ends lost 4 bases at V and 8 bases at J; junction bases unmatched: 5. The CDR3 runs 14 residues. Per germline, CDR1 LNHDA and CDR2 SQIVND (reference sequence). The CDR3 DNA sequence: TGTGCCAGTAGTAGGGACAGGGAATCGGAAAAACTGTTTTTT. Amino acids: CASSRDRESEKLFF.

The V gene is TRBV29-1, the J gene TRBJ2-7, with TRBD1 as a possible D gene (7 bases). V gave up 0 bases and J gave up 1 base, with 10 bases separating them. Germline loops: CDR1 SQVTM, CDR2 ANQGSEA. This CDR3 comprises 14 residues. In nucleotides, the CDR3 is TGCAGCGTTGAAGAGGAGGGACAGTCCTACGAGCAGTACTTC. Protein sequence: CSVEEEGQSYEQYF.

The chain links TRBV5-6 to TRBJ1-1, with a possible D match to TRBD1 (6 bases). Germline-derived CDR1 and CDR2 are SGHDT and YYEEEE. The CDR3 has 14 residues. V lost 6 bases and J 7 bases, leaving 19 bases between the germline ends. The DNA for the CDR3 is TGTGCCAGCAACTTCAACTGGGGGCTGGGTGAAGCTTTCTTT. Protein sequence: CASNFNWGLGEAFF.

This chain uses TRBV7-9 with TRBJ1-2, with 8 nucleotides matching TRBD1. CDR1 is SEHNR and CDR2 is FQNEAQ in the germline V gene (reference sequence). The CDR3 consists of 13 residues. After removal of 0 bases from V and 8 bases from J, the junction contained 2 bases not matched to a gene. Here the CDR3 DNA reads TGTGCCAGCAGCTTAGCGGGGACAGGCGGCTACACCTTC. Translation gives CASSLAGTGGYTF.

The CDR3 here is CASSLNLGTGYGYTF. The DNA of the CDR3 is TGCGCCAGCAGCCTCAATCTCGGGACAGGGTATGGCTACACCTTC. The V and J genes are TRBV4-3 and TRBJ1-2, with 9 nucleotides matching TRBD1. Trimming at V came to 4 bases and at J to 5 bases, leaving 8 bases not matched to a gene. This CDR3 is 15 amino acids long. Germline V gene sequence: CDR1 LGHNA, CDR2 YSLEER.

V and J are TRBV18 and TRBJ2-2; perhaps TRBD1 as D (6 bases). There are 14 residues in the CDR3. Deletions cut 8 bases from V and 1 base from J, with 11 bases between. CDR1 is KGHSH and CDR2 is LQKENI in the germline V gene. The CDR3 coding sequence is TGTGCCAGCAACCCGGGACAGAACACCGGGGAGCTGTTTTTT. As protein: CASNPGQNTGELFF.

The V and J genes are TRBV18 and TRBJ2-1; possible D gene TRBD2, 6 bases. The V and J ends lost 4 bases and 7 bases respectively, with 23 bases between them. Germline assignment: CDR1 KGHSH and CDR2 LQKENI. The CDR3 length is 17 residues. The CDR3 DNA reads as TGTGCCAGCTCACTCCGTCTCGGGACTCGCCTTGGGAATGAGCAGTTCTTC. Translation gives CASSLRLGTRLGNEQFF.

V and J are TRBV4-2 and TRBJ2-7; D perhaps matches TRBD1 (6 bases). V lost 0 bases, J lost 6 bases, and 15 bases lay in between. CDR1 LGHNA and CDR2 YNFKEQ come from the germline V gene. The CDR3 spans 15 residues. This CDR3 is CASSQDSDRLGEQYF. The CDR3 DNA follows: TGTGCCAGCAGCCAAGATTCCGACAGGCTTGGCGAGCAGTACTTC.

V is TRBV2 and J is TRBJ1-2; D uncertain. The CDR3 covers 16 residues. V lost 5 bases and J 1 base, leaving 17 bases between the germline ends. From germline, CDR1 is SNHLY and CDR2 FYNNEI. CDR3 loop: CASSRATGGLNYGYTF. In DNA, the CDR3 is TGTGCCAGCAGTAGGGCTACGGGAGGACTTAACTATGGCTACACCTTC.

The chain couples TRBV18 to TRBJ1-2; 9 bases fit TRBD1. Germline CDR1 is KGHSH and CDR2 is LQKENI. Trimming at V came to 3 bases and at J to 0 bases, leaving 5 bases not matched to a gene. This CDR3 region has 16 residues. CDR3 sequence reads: CASSPLQGAPNYGYTF. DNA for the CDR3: TGTGCCAGCTCACCCCTACAGGGGGCACCTAACTATGGCTACACCTTC.

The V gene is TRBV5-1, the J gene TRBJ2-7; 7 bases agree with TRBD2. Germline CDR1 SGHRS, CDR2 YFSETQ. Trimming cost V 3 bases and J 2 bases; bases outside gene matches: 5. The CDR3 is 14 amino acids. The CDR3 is CASSSSGGPYEQYF. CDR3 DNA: TGCGCCAGCAGCTCTAGCGGAGGACCCTACGAGCAGTACTTC.

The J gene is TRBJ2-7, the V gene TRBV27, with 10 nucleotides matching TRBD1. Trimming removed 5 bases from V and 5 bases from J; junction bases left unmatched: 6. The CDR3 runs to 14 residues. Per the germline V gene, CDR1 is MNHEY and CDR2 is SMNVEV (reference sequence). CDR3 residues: CASSTTTGGNEQYF. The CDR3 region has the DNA TGTGCCAGCAGTACCACGACAGGGGGCAACGAGCAGTACTTC.

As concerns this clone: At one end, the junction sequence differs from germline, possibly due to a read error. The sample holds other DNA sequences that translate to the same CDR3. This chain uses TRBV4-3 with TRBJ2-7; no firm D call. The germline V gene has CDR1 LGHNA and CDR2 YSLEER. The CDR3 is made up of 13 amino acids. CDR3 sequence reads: CASSQLLGYEQYF. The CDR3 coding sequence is TGCGCCAGCAGCCAGCTCCTAGGATACGAGCAGTACTTT.

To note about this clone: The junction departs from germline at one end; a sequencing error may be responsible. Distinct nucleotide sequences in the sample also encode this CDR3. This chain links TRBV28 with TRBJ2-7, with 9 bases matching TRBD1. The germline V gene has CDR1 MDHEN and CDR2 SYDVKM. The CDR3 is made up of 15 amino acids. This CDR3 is CASSYPDRGALEQYF. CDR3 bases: TGCGCCAGCAGTTACCCGGACAGGGGCGCCCTCGAGCAGTACTTC.